The rows below give T cell receptor beta chains drawn from one sample of a study of T-cell memory formation after mild COVID-19. TCRdb independently ran MiXCR on the 5' RACE reads; one entry per CDR3 protein. The sample has about 320,000 distinct CDR3 sequences; more than 13% are singletons. Input material: PBMCs or a T cell subset sorted from them (not recorded which). The receptors derive from a man in his late teens or twenties who had mild COVID-19 (a few samples of this study predate the infection). Cell type and time point are not known. Each CDR3 is given with its conserved first and last residue. Each record gives: J gene, D gene, V gene, clone size, CDR3 protein, CDR3 DNA. D genes are given only for firm matches. Expanded clones get a size class; other rows say once, few or many, or leave the size out.

>TRBJ1-5|-|TRBV12-3/TRBV12-4|few
CASGQGYQPQHF
TGTGCCAGCGGTCAGGGATATCAGCCCCAGCATTTT
>TRBJ2-3|-|TRBV12-3/TRBV12-4|few
CASSQGYTDTQYF
TGTGCCAGCAGCCAGGGTTACACAGATACGCAGTATTTT
>TRBJ2-7|-|TRBV7-9|few
CASSLGPDRLYEQYF
TGTGCCAGCAGCTTGGGCCCGGACAGACTCTACGAGCAGTACTTC
>TRBJ1-1|TRBD1|TRBV29-1|few
CSVVGTGLRAFF
TGCAGCGTTGTGGGGACAGGGCTACGGGCTTTCTTT
>TRBJ1-2|-|TRBV6-6|-
CASSRRGADYGYTF
TGTGCCAGCAGTCGGAGGGGAGCGGACTATGGCTACACCTTC
>TRBJ2-1|TRBD2|TRBV6-5|-
CASSYSSSGGAVFF
TGTGCCAGCAGTTATTCGTCTAGCGGGGGGGCGGTGTTCTTC
>TRBJ2-2|-|TRBV18|-
CASSQEHTGELFF
TGTGCCAGCTCACAAGAGCACACCGGGGAGCTGTTTTTT
>TRBJ1-2|TRBD1|TRBV20-1|-
CSATGGFYGYTF
TGCAGTGCTACAGGGGGATTCTATGGCTACACCTTC
>TRBJ2-7|-|TRBV12-3/TRBV12-4|-
CASSPKRYEQYF
TGTGCCAGCAGCCCTAAGAGGTACGAGCAGTACTTC
>TRBJ2-3|TRBD1|TRBV20-1|few
CSARLWDRTDTQYF
TGCAGTGCTAGACTATGGGACAGAACAGATACGCAGTATTTT
>TRBJ2-7|-|TRBV12-3/TRBV12-4|few
CASSLLAYEQYF
TGTGCCAGCAGTTTACTAGCGTACGAGCAGTACTTC
>TRBJ2-1|-|TRBV15|few
CATSREPGRNEQFF
TGTGCCACCAGCAGAGAGCCAGGGAGGAATGAGCAGTTCTTC
>TRBJ1-1|-|TRBV6-2/TRBV6-3|few
CASSTAYTEAFF
TGTGCCAGCAGTACAGCGTACACTGAAGCTTTCTTT
>TRBJ1-2|-|TRBV7-9|-
CASSFHRSATDGYTF
TGTGCCAGCAGCTTCCATCGGTCAGCAACGGATGGCTACACCTTC
>TRBJ2-7|TRBD1|TRBV11-2|-
CASSPTGTHEQYF
TGTGCCAGCAGCCCGACAGGGACCCACGAGCAGTACTTC
>TRBJ2-7|-|TRBV2|few
CASRLIYEQYF
TGTGCCAGCAGGCTGATATACGAGCAGTACTTC
>TRBJ2-3|-|TRBV7-2|many
CASSLFGGFTDTQYF
TGTGCCAGCAGCTTATTCGGGGGATTCACAGATACGCAGTATTTT
>TRBJ2-2|TRBD2|TRBV20-1|-
CSASLVGLALTGELFF
TGCAGTGCTAGTTTAGTTGGACTAGCGCTCACCGGGGAGCTGTTTTTT
>TRBJ2-4|TRBD2|TRBV7-2|few
CASSLAGLVEDIQYF
TGTGCCAGCAGCTTAGCGGGACTAGTGGAAGACATTCAGTACTTC
>TRBJ2-5|-|TRBV5-1|few
CASSSDRETQYF
TGCGCCAGCAGCTCCGACAGGGAGACCCAGTACTTC
>TRBJ2-1|-|TRBV7-2|many
CASSQHAGREVNEQFF
TGTGCCAGCAGCCAGCACGCCGGGAGAGAGGTCAATGAGCAGTTCTTC
>TRBJ1-2|-|TRBV20-1|-
CSARTDDGYGYTF
TGCAGTGCTAGGACTGACGACGGCTATGGCTACACCTTC
>TRBJ2-7|-|TRBV7-3|-
CASSPTVSSSHEQYF
TGTGCCAGCAGCCCCACCGTCAGTAGCTCCCACGAGCAGTACTTC
>TRBJ2-3|TRBD1|TRBV7-2|-
CASSSRRTGEDTQYF
TGTGCCAGCAGCAGCCGGCGGACAGGGGAAGATACGCAGTATTTT
>TRBJ1-2|TRBD1|TRBV5-1|-
CASSSWGQGDPNTF
TGCGCCAGCAGCTCCTGGGGACAGGGTGATCCCAACACCTTC
>TRBJ1-2|TRBD1|TRBV14|-
CASSHRTGEGYTF
TGTGCCAGCAGCCACCGGACAGGGGAAGGCTACACCTTC
>TRBJ2-1|TRBD1|TRBV7-8|-
CASSRLGGPDNEQFF
TGTGCCAGCAGTCGGTTAGGGGGCCCGGACAATGAGCAGTTCTTC
>TRBJ2-2|TRBD2|TRBV4-1|-
CASSDSGVSNTGELFF
TGCGCCAGCAGCGACAGCGGGGTCTCTAACACCGGGGAGCTGTTTTTT
>TRBJ2-1|TRBD2|TRBV6-5|-
CASRSGLAGSNEQFF
TGTGCCAGCAGATCCGGACTAGCGGGGTCCAATGAGCAGTTCTTC
>TRBJ1-2|TRBD1|TRBV20-1|-
CSAETGLYGYTF
TGCAGTGCCGAGACAGGGTTATATGGCTACACCTTC
>TRBJ2-5|TRBD1|TRBV18|few
CASSSGQGYPETQYF
TGTGCCAGCTCATCGGGACAGGGATACCCGGAGACCCAGTACTTC
>TRBJ1-5|-|TRBV12-5|-
CASGLIKTGQPYSNQPQHF
TGTGCTAGTGGTTTGATAAAAACCGGACAGCCGTATAGCAATCAGCCCCAGCATTTT
>TRBJ1-6|-|TRBV20-1|few
CSARGGNSPLHF
TGCAGTGCTAGAGGTGGTAATTCACCCCTCCACTTT
>TRBJ2-3|-|TRBV25-1|-
CASSEYTSRSTDTQYF
TGTGCCAGCAGTGAATATACAAGTCGTAGCACAGATACGCAGTATTTT
>TRBJ1-6|-|TRBV7-2|-
CASSFGPHYNSPLHF
TGTGCCAGCAGCTTTGGGCCCCACTATAATTCACCCCTCCACTTT
>TRBJ2-7|-|TRBV6-6|-
CASRSVVRDEQYF
TGTGCCAGTCGAAGTGTGGTCCGGGACGAGCAGTACTTC
>TRBJ1-1|-|TRBV7-2|many
CASILVWGLGTEAFF
TGTGCCAGCATCCTGGTTTGGGGGCTCGGCACTGAAGCTTTCTTT
>TRBJ2-7|TRBD1|TRBV2|-
CANTRLDRVYEQYF
TGTGCCAACACGAGATTGGACAGGGTCTACGAGCAGTACTTC
>TRBJ2-6|-|TRBV10-3|-
CAIRSLSGANVLTF
TGTGCCATCAGGAGCCTCTCTGGGGCCAACGTCCTGACTTTC
>TRBJ2-7|TRBD2|TRBV18|many
CASSPPGLAAYEQYF
TGTGCCAGCTCGCCCCCGGGACTAGCGGCCTACGAGCAGTACTTC
>TRBJ1-1|-|TRBV20-1|-
CSAQTRMNTEAFF
TGCAGTGCGCAAACGCGGATGAACACTGAAGCTTTCTTT
>TRBJ2-5|-|TRBV14|-
CASSQGSLEGTQYF
TGTGCCAGCAGCCAAGGATCGTTAGAGGGGACCCAGTACTTC
>TRBJ2-7|-|TRBV5-1|few
CASSPAWGNYEQYF
TGCGCCAGCAGCCCGGCATGGGGGAATTACGAGCAGTACTTC
>TRBJ2-1|-|TRBV27|few
CASSLIGIPYNEQFF
TGTGCCAGCAGTTTAATCGGGATCCCCTACAATGAGCAGTTCTTC
>TRBJ1-1|-|TRBV7-6|-
CASSPTGAGRNTEAFF
TGTGCCAGCAGCCCCACTGGGGCGGGGCGGAACACTGAAGCTTTCTTT
>TRBJ1-5|-|TRBV20-1|few
CSAPGTDSNQPQHF
TGCAGTGCGCCCGGGACGGATAGCAATCAGCCCCAGCATTTT
>TRBJ2-4|-|TRBV5-1|few
CASSSQTASPVQYF
TGCGCCAGCAGCTCACAGACAGCCTCCCCCGTACAGTACTTC